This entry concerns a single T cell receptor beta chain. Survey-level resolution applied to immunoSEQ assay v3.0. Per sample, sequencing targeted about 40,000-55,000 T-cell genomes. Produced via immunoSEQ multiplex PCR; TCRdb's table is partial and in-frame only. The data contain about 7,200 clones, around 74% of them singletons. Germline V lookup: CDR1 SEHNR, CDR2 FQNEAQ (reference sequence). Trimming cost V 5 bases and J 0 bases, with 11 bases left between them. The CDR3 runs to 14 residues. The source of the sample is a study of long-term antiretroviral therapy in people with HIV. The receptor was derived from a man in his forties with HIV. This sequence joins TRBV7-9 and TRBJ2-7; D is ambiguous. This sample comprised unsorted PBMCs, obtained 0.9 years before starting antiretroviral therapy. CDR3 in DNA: TGTGCCAGCAGCGACCTCACCACCTCCTACGAGCAGTACTTC. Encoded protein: CASSDLTTSYEQYF.